The 15 T cell receptor beta chains listed next were all sequenced from one sample in a study of human T cells and chemical hapten exposure (dated by TCRdb to 2020 to 2022). Library creation used RACE. Sequenced on a NextSeq 500. TCRdb reprocessed the public reads (quality trimming at Q25 with fastp, clone calling with MiXCR) and kept in-frame beta chains. Rows with a matching CDR3 protein are joined into one entry that keeps the most common DNA and genes. This sample comprises under 110,000 distinct CDR3 sequences, 10% to 15% of them detected only once. The ten biggest clones cover over 1.5% of the sample. The label giving this sample's time point can be read as: pre-sensitization, week 0. The treatment or condition label of this sample denotes: therapeutic diphenylcyclopropenone sensitization with weekly scalp DPC. The input for sequencing was whole blood, taken in connection with sensitization to the hapten diphenylcyclopropenone (DPC). These receptors all stem from a woman between 50 and 59 years old with alopecia areata. Some clones in this sample may be carry-over from other donors' samples.

At least ten counts were recorded for this clonotype. J is TRBJ2-1 and V is TRBV20-1; unclear D gene. Trimming left V 6 bases short and J 4 bases short, with 10 bases between. The CDR3 sequence is 12 residues long. Germline V gene lookup returns CDR1 DFQATT and CDR2 SNEGSKA (reference sequence). The CDR3 sequence: CSADGPYNEQFF. In DNA form, the CDR3 reads TGCAGTGCCGACGGGCCTTACAATGAGCAGTTCTTC.

The chain recombines TRBV7-8 with TRBJ2-3; possibly TRBD2 for D (7 bases). Trimming stripped 7 bases from V and 5 bases from J, with 22 bases between. The CDR3 has 16 amino acids. Germline-derived CDR1 and CDR2 are SGHVS and FQNEAQ. The CDR3 spells CASTPFRGGAGDTQYF. The CDR3 nucleotides read TGTGCCAGCACCCCTTTTAGAGGGGGGGCTGGAGATACGCAGTATTTT.

The count of this clonotype is one. The chain recombines TRBV5-1 with TRBJ1-1; TRBD1 is a possible D gene (5 bases). Germline CDR1 SGHRS, CDR2 YFSETQ. The V end lost 4 bases, the J end lost 3 bases, and 16 bases lay between the germline ends. The CDR3 loop spans 15 amino acids. CDR3 sequence reads: CASSPGHQGYTEAFF. The CDR3 DNA is TGCGCCAGCAGCCCCGGACATCAGGGTTACACTGAAGCTTTCTTT.

The chain combines TRBV21-1 with TRBJ2-1; the D call TRBD2 from the table was never checked on the DNA. TRBV21-1 has pseudogene status. This CDR3 has 18 residues. CDR3 DNA: TGTGCCAGCAGCAAATTATCGCCTAGCGAAAGCTCCTACAATGAGCAGTTCTTC. Translation gives CASSKLSPSESSYNEQFF.

This clonotype has a count of ten or more. V usage is TRBV3-1 and J usage is TRBJ2-5, with TRBD2 matching 9 bases. Trimming cost V 5 bases and J 8 bases; bases outside gene matches: 21. The CDR3 is 18 amino acids. CDR1 is LGHDT, CDR2 YNNKEL, per germline (reference sequence). DNA for the CDR3: TGTGCCAGCAGCTTAACCCGACTAGCGGTACAGAGGAAGAGAACCCAGTACTTC. It translates to CASSLTRLAVQRKRTQYF.

The J gene is TRBJ1-1, the V gene TRBV7-2; TRBD1 aligns across 8 bases. V was pared by 3 bases and J by 0 bases, with 3 bases of the junction left unmatched. The germline gives CDR1 SGHTA, CDR2 FQGNSA. The CDR3 is made up of 15 amino acids. CDR3 region: CASSLMTGVNTEAFF. CDR3 sequence (DNA): TGTGCCAGCAGCTTGATGACAGGGGTGAACACTGAAGCTTTCTTT. Full variable domain (rest looked up from reference TRBV7-2 and TRBJ1-1): GAGVSQSPSNKVTEKGKDVELRCDPISGHTALYWYRQSLGQGLEFLIYFQGNSAPDKSGLPSDRFSAERTGGSVSTLTIQRTQQEDSAVYLCASSLMTGVNTEAFFGQGTRLTVV.

Only a few counts were recorded for this clonotype. The chain carries TRBV7-9 and TRBJ1-1; 11 bases line up with TRBD1. The CDR3 has 13 amino acids. Germline V lookup: CDR1 SEHNR, CDR2 FQNEAQ (reference sequence). Here the CDR3 reads CVGTGGVNTEAFF. CDR3 bases: TGTGTTGGGACAGGGGGAGTGAACACTGAAGCTTTCTTT.

The genes are TRBV7-9 and TRBJ2-3, with 10 bases matching TRBD1. The CDR3 consists of 18 residues. J lost 3 bases, V lost 0 bases, and 9 bases had no gene match. In germline, CDR1 is SEHNR, CDR2 FQNEAQ (reference sequence). The CDR3 region is CASSLAIGTGESTDTQYF. The CDR3 coding sequence is TGTGCCAGCAGCTTAGCCATAGGGACAGGGGAGTCTACAGATACGCAGTATTTT. Combining the CDR3 with reference TRBV7-9 and TRBJ2-3 gives the whole variable domain DTGVSQNPRHKITKRGQNVTFRCDPISEHNRLYWYRQTLGQGPEFLTYFQNEAQLEKSRLLSDRFSAERPKGSFSTLEIQRTEQGDSAMYLCASSLAIGTGESTDTQYFGPGTRLTVL.

J is TRBJ2-5 and V is TRBV24-1; no clear D. Germline CDR1 is KGHDR and CDR2 is SFDVKD. This CDR3 region has 15 residues. Trimming took 4 bases from V and 5 from J, leaving 16 bases between them. This CDR3 reads CATSDPRTSSETQYF. DNA of the CDR3: TGTGCCACCAGTGACCCGAGGACGTCCTCGGAGACCCAGTACTTC.

This clonotype was counted at least ten times. This chain links TRBV20-1 with TRBJ2-5; the D gene is possibly TRBD2 (5 bases). The V gene lost 7 bases and the J gene lost 10 bases, with 13 bases spanning the gap. Germline assignment: CDR1 DFQATT and CDR2 SNEGSKA (reference sequence). This CDR3 is built from 10 residues. CDR3 amino acids: CSVLAGDQYF. CDR3 nucleotides: TGCAGTGTGCTAGCTGGGGACCAGTACTTC.

A few counts support this clonotype. The V call is TRBV12-3 or TRBV12-4, the J call TRBJ2-3, with a tentative D call TRBD2 (6 bases). Trimming shortened V by 5 bases and J by 1 base, and 13 bases separated the two germline ends. The CDR3 is 15 amino acids. The CDR3 is CASSPGVAGTDTQYF. For the CDR3, the DNA is TGTGCCAGCAGTCCCGGGGTAGCGGGCACAGATACGCAGTATTTT.

This clonotype came up many times. This chain joins TRBV19 and TRBJ1-2; 9 bases line up with TRBD1. The V gene's germline CDR1 is LNHDA and CDR2 SQIVND (reference sequence). There are 15 residues in the CDR3. Germline trimming cut 5 bases from V and 6 bases from J; bases unmatched to any gene: 10. Written as DNA, the CDR3 is TGTGCCAGTAGTTCCACTAGCCGGGACAGGGATGGCTACACCTTC. Translation gives CASSSTSRDRDGYTF.

This clonotype has ten or more counts. This chain joins TRBV7-2 and TRBJ2-2; D might be TRBD1 or TRBD2, each matching 5 bases. Germline V gives CDR1 SGHTA, CDR2 FQGNSA. CDR3 length: 16 residues. V was clipped by 5 bases and J by 4 bases, with 17 bases between them. The DNA of the CDR3 is TGTGCCAGCAGCCCAGCGAGGGGCCGGGTCACCGGGGAGCTGTTTTTT. Translation: CASSPARGRVTGELFF.

The V and J genes are TRBV2 and TRBJ1-6, with 9 nucleotides matching TRBD1. V lost 9 bases to trimming and J lost 7 bases; unmatched junction nucleotides: 10. Germline values: CDR1 SNHLY, CDR2 FYNNEI. This CDR3 spans 15 amino acids. The CDR3 region is CARETRTGVNSPLHF. CDR3 DNA: TGTGCCAGAGAGACCCGGACAGGGGTAAATTCACCCCTCCACTTT.

The chain is built from TRBV5-1 and TRBJ1-5, with TRBD1 as a possible D gene (5 bases). The CDR3 is made up of 14 amino acids. Germline assignment: CDR1 SGHRS and CDR2 YFSETQ. V was trimmed by 4 bases and J by 5 bases, leaving 13 bases between them. CDR3 in DNA: TGCGCCAGCAGCCCCGACAGTCCCGATCAGCCCCAGCATTTT. This encodes CASSPDSPDQPQHF.